Sequencing of this T cell receptor beta chain was carried out in a study of T cell responses to AZD1222 COVID-19 vaccine. Of note for this clone: Its target is not known.

Germline V lookup: CDR1 SGDLS, CDR2 YYNGEE. The CDR3 has 13 residues. V was clipped by 2 bases and J by 0 bases, with 3 bases between them. Findings and caveats of the study: Breadth and depth of Spike-specific TCRs rose after two AZD1222 doses. Donors in the cohort were predominantly white British and more often female, and clonal diversity was possibly underestimated.

Produced via immunoSEQ multiplex PCR; TCRdb's table is partial and in-frame only. This sample has roughly 150,000 clones, with approximately 88% found just once. The chain links TRBV9 to TRBJ1-3; no clear D. The source material was peripheral blood, sampled on day 0 of AZD1222 vaccination. The sequence was collected from an adult in good health. The CDR3 protein is CASSVGSGNTIYF. In DNA, the CDR3 is TGTGCCAGCAGCGTTGGCTCTGGAAACACCATATATTTT. Complete variable domain (other parts from reference TRBV9 and TRBJ1-3): DSGVTQTPKHLITATGQRVTLRCSPRSGDLSVYWYQQSLDQGLQFLIQYYNGEERAKGNILERFSAQQFPDLHSELNLSSLELGDSALYFCASSVGSGNTIYFGEGSWLTVV.